This T cell receptor (beta chain) derives from a study of blood T cell repertoires in COVID-19. Study overall: COVID-19 samples, acute and convalescent, were from the United States, Italy and Spain. T cells, B-cell-depleted T cells, or PBMCs provided the cDNA or gDNA that served as material.

This clone showed up just once. The CDR3 sequence is 15 residues long. V lost 8 bases, J lost 5 bases, and 10 bases stayed unmatched. The germline V gene has CDR1 LNHDA and CDR2 SQIVND (reference sequence). In the authors' methods: Nucleated cell number was recorded as an estimate derived from reference gene primer amplification. Clones were read by immunoSEQ multiplex PCR, and TCRdb kept only the in-frame ones, dropping some. For V, J and clone size, that table is used; D and trimming come from the DNA. This table holds 25,000 to 30,000 clones, roughly three quarters found once. This clonotype was sampled from a man aged 65 to 85 with acute or convalescent COVID-19. Source material: peripheral blood. This chain uses TRBV19 with TRBJ2-5, with TRBD1 matching over 11 bases. This CDR3 reads CASALRDRGIETQYF. Written as DNA, the CDR3 is TGTGCCAGTGCCCTTCGGGACAGGGGGATCGAGACCCAGTACTTC.